The 10 T cell receptor beta chains below come from one sample, sequenced in a study of shared clonotypes between healthy human individuals. TCRdb keeps only in-frame clones here, not all; method: immunoSEQ multiplex PCR. The sample has about 1 million clones; roughly 70% are singletons. Sequencing input: memory CD4+ T cells sorted from blood. Subset indicated: CD45RA-negative fraction. The source of these receptors is a man younger than 30 in good health.

The rearrangement links TRBV11-2 to TRBJ2-2, with D perhaps matching TRBD1 (5 bases). CDR3 length: 12 residues. Trimming pared 9 bases from V and 5 bases from J, leaving 10 bases between. The germline V gene encodes CDR1 SGHAT and CDR2 FQNNGV. CDR3 sequence: CASYRITGELFF. Here the CDR3 DNA reads TGTGCCAGTTACAGGATAACCGGGGAGCTGTTTTTT.

This chain uses TRBV10-3 with TRBJ2-2; the D is unclear. V was cut by 6 bases and J by 6 bases, with 11 bases left in between. Germline V CDR1 and CDR2: ENHRY, SYGVKD. CDR3 length: 13 amino acids. The CDR3 spells CAIRPGEAGELFF. CDR3 sequence (DNA): TGTGCCATCAGGCCCGGAGAGGCCGGGGAGCTGTTTTTT.

In this sample, this clone turned up a few times. The V gene is TRBV5-3, the J gene TRBJ2-7, with TRBD1 as a possible D gene (6 bases). TRBV5-3 is treated as an ORF (open reading frame) with a function not yet certain. The ends were cut back, 4 bases at V and 0 bases at J, with 20 bases in the middle. The CDR3 covers 17 residues. The CDR3 nucleotides are TGTGCCAGAAGCCTTAGTGTCGGGACATCTTTCTCCTACGAGCAGTACTTC. It is translated as CARSLSVGTSFSYEQYF.

This rearrangement joins TRBV5-1 to TRBJ2-1; no clear D gene. The CDR3 spans 11 residues. Germline V gene lookup returns CDR1 SGHRS and CDR2 YFSETQ. V lost 4 bases and J 5 bases, leaving 4 bases between the germline ends. The CDR3 here is CASSPNNEQFF. The CDR3 bases are TGCGCCAGCAGCCCCAACAATGAGCAGTTCTTC.

The chain joins TRBV21-1 to TRBJ2-2; TRBD2, as called in the table, went unchecked against the DNA. TRBV21-1 has pseudogene status. The CDR3 is 17 residues long. This CDR3 reads CASLSELAGGHTGELFF. The CDR3 coding sequence is TGTGCCAGCCTCAGCGAACTAGCGGGAGGGCACACCGGGGAGCTGTTTTTT.

This chain links TRBV30 with TRBJ2-1; D is perhaps TRBD1 (5 bases). Deletions cut 0 bases from V and 9 bases from J, with 18 bases between. The germline V gene encodes CDR1 GTSNPN and CDR2 SVGIG (reference sequence). CDR3 length: 15 amino acids. For the CDR3, the DNA is TGTGCCTGGAGTGTAGACAGCTTCAAAGTGGGTGAGCAGTTCTTC. This codes for CAWSVDSFKVGEQFF.

This sequence joins TRBV4-1 and TRBJ2-5; 8 nucleotides agree with TRBD2. The germline CDR1 and CDR2 sequences are MGHRA and YSYEKL. J lost 1 base, V lost 0 bases, and 7 bases had no gene match. This CDR3 is 17 amino acids long. CDR3 sequence (DNA): TGCGCCAGCAGCCAAGAATCGCGGGAGGCTGGCCAAGAGACCCAGTACTTC. The encoded protein is CASSQESREAGQETQYF.

The J gene is TRBJ2-3, the V gene TRBV7-9, with 7 bases that match TRBD2. J lost 1 base, V lost 5 bases, and 6 bases had no gene match. The germline V gene encodes CDR1 SEHNR and CDR2 FQNEAQ (reference sequence). The CDR3 loop spans 15 amino acids. CDR3 residues: CASSARSGGTDTQYF. DNA for the CDR3: TGTGCCAGCAGCGCTCGGAGCGGGGGCACAGATACGCAGTATTTT.

The rearrangement uses TRBV11-2 and TRBJ1-2, with D possibly matching TRBD1 (6 bases). This CDR3 is built from 14 residues. The germline V gene encodes CDR1 SGHAT and CDR2 FQNNGV. The V end lost 2 bases, the J end lost 8 bases, and 15 bases lay between the germline ends. The CDR3, as DNA: TGTGCCAGCAGCTTAAGGGGGAATCGGGACGGCTACACCTTC. This sequence encodes CASSLRGNRDGYTF.

This clone was seen just once. This chain uses TRBV5-5 with TRBJ1-4; D is possibly TRBD1 (6 bases). The CDR3 is 14 residues long. Germline V gene data show CDR1 as SGHKS and CDR2 as YYEKEE (reference sequence). V was shortened by 0 bases and J by 5 bases, with 8 bases between the two germline ends. For the CDR3, the DNA is TGTGCCAGCAGCTTGGCCAGGGGCAATGAAAAACTGTTTTTT. It codes for CASSLARGNEKLFF.